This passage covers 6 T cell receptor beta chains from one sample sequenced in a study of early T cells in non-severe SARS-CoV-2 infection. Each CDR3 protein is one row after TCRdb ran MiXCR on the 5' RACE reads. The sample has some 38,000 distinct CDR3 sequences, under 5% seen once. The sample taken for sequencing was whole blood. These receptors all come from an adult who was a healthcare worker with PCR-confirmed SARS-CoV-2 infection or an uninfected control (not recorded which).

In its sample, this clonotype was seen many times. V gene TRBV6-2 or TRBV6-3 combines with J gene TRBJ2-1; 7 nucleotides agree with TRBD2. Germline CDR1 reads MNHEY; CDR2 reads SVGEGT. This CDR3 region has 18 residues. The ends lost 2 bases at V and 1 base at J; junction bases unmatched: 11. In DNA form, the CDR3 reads TGTGCCAGCAGTTACGGGAGAGCCGGACTAGTGTCCTACAATGAGCAGTTCTTC. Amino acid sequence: CASSYGRAGLVSYNEQFF.

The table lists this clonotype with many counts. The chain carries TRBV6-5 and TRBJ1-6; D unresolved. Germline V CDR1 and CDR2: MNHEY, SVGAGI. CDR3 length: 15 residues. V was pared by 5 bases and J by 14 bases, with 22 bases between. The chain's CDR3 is CASSRPSGRNLALHF. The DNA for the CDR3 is TGTGCCAGCAGTCGCCCGTCGGGTCGGAATCTGGCCCTCCACTTT.

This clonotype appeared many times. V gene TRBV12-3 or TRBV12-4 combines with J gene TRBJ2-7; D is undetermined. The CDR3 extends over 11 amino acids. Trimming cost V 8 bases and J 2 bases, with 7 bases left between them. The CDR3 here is CASGSAYEQYF. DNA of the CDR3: TGTGCCAGCGGATCTGCCTACGAGCAGTACTTC.

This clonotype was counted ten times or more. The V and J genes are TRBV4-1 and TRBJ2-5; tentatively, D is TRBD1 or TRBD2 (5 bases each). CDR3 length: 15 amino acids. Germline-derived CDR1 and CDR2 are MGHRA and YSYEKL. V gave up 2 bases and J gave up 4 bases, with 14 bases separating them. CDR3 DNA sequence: TGCGCCAGCAGCCAAATGGGACGGGTCGGAGAGACCCAGTACTTC. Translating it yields CASSQMGRVGETQYF.

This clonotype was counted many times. CDR3 nucleotide sequence: TGTGCCAGCAGTTTCCTGAGGGCTAGCGGGGGTCGGGATGAGCAGTTCTTC. It encodes CASSFLRASGGRDEQFF. V and J are TRBV27 and TRBJ2-1; 10 bases line up with TRBD2. After removal of 3 bases from V and 8 bases from J, the junction contained 13 bases not matched to a gene. From germline, CDR1 is MNHEY and CDR2 SMNVEV (reference sequence). The CDR3 spans 17 residues.

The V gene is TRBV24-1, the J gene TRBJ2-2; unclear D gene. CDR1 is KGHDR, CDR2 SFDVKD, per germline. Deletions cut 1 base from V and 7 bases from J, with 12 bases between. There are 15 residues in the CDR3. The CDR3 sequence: CATSDFWPDDGELFF. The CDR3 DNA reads TGTGCCACCAGTGATTTCTGGCCTGACGACGGGGAGCTGTTTTTT.